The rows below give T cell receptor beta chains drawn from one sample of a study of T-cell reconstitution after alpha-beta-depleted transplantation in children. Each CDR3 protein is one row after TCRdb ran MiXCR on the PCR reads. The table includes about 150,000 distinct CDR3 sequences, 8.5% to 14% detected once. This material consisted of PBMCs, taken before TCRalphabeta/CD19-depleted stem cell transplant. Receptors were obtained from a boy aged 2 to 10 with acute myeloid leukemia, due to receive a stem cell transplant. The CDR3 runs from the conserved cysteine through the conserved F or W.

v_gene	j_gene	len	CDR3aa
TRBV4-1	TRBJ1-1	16	CASSQDSNRVNTEAFF
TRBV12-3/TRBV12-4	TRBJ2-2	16	CATTGSSGIFGGELFF
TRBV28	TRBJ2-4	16	CASSPATGLAKNIQYF
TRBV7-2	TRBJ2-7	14	CASSLGGQSYEQYF
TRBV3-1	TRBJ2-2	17	CASSGRLAGVNTGELFF
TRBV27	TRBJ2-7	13	CASSSNPYYEQYF
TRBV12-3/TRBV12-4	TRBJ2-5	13	CASSWGRRETQYF
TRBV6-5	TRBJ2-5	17	CASSHLGLAGVEETQYF
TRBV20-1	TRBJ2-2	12	CSARGGTGELFF
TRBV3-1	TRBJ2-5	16	CASSPPSLRNQETQYF
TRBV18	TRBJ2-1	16	CASSPSTKSSYNEQFF
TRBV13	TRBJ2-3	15	CASSSLAGGTDTQYF
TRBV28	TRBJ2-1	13	CASSGQLGGEQFF
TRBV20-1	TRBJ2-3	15	CSAVATGTGEDTQYF
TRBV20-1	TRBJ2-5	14	CSAIPWAVQETQYF
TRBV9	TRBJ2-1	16	CASSVVAGEGYNEQFF
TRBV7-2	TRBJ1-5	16	CASSLVRSGVPQPQHF
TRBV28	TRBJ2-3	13	CACSATSTDTQYF
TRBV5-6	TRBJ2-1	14	CASSLGPSVNEQFF
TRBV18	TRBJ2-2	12	CASSREAGELFF
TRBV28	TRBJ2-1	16	CASSFRMPDGGDEQFF
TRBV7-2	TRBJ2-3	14	CASSLSSHTDTQYF
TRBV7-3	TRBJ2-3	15	CASSWDSGGTDTQYF
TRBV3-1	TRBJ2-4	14	CASSSGPELPIQYF
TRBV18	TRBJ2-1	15	CASSPATSGTNEQFF
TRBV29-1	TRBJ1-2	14	CSVDSTAGYYGYTF
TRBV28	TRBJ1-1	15	CASSAADRGPTEAFF
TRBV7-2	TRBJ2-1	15	CASSLGASGYDEQFF
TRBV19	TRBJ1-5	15	CASGGRPYSNQPQHF
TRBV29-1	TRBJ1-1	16	CSARSGSLTAGTEAFF
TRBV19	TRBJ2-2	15	CASSQLALNTGELFF
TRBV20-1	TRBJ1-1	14	CSARVTGGSTEAFF
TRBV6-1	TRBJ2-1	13	CAIGRAYGNEQFF
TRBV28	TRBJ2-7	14	CASSGRAPSYEQYF
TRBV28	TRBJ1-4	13	CASSRRVNEKLFF
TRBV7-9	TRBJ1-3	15	CASSRFDTGGNTIYF
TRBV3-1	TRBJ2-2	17	CASSQSVVGKGTGELFF
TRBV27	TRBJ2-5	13	CASSFAGEETQYF
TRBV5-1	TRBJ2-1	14	CASSPDHEWGEQFF
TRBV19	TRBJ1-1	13	CASKVNGNTEAFF
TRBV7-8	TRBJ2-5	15	CASEALAALQETQYF